This T cell receptor beta chain was identified during a study of cytomegalovirus exposure and HLA in healthy donors. The overall study: The study placed about 81% of its approximately 400 genotyped donors in the Caucasian-associated ancestry cluster. Study-level findings and limits: As a later analysis revealed, the rate of TCR association differed by HLA locus, with DRB1 most and HLA-C fewest. Versus the approximately 700-donor mean, an Asian-associated ancestry cluster reportedly showed fewer N-insertions in a later analysis.

The CDR3 is 14 residues long. Trimming cost V 3 bases and J 7 bases, with 12 bases left between them. Per germline, CDR1 SGHTA and CDR2 FQGTGA. A multiplex PCR was run with 60 Vbeta primers and 13 Jbeta primers. The table came from immunoSEQ multiplex PCR; TCRdb's copy has only in-frame clones and leaves some out. The table shows 150,000 or so clones, with about 80% occurring only once. This clone has just one count. Its antigen is unknown. The J gene is TRBJ2-2, the V gene TRBV7-3; D possibly corresponds to TRBD1 (6 bases). The specimen was PBMCs. The TCR sequence derives from a woman aged 50 to 60 in good health and CMV-seropositive. For the CDR3, the DNA is TGTGCCAGCAGCTTTTCAGGGGCGGGCGGGGAGCTGTTTTTT. This gives the protein CASSFSGAGGELFF. Together with reference TRBV7-3 and TRBJ2-2, the CDR3 gives the full variable domain: GAGVSQTPSNKVTEKGKYVELRCDPISGHTALYWYRQSLGQGPEFLIYFQGTGAADDSGLPNDRFFAVRPEGSVSTLKIQRTERGDSAVYLCASSFSGAGGELFFGEGSRLTVL.